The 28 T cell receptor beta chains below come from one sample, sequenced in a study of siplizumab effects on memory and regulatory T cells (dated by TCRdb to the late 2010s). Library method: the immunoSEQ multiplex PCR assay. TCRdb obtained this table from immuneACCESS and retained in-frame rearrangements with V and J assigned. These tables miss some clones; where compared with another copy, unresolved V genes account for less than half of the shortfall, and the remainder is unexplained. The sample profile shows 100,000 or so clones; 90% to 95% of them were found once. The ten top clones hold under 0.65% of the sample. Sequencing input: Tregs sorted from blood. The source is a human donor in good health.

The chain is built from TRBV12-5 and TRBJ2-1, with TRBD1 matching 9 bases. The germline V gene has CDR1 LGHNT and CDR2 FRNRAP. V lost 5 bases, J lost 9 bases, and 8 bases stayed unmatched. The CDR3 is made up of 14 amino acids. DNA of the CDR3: TGTGCTAGTGGTCCCCGGACAGGGGTCCCTGAGCAGTTCTTC. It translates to CASGPRTGVPEQFF.

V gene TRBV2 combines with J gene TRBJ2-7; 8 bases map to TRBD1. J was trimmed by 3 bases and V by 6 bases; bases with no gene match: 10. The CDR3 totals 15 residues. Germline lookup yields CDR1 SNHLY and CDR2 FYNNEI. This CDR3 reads CASRDTGTGHYEQYF. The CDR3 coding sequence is TGTGCCAGCAGGGATACCGGGACAGGACACTACGAGCAGTACTTC.

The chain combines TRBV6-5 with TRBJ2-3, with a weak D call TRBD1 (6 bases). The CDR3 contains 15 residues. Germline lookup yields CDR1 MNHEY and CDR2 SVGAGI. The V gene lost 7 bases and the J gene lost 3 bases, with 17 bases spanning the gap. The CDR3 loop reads CASNYRAGATDTQYF. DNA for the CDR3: TGTGCCAGCAACTACAGGGCAGGAGCTACAGATACGCAGTATTTT.

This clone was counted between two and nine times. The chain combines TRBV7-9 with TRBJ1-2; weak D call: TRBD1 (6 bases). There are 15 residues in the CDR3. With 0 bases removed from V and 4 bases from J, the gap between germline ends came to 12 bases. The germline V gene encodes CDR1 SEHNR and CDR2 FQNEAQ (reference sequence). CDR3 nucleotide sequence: TGTGCCAGCAGCTTAGCGCTTGGAGGGGGCTATGGCTACACCTTC. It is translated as CASSLALGGGYGYTF.

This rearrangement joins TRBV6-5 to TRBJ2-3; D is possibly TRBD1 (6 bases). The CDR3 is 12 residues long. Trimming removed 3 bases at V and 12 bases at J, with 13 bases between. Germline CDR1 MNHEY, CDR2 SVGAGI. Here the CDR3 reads CASSYQGYIQYF. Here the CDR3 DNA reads TGTGCCAGCAGTTATCAGGGGTATATTCAGTATTTT.

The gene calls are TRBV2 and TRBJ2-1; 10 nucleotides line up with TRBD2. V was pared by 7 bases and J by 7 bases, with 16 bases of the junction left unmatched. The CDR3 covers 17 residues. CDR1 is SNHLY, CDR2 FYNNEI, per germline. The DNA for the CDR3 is TGTGCCAGCACACCTCCCCCGCTAGCGGGAGTGTGGAATGAGCAGTTCTTC. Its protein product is CASTPPPLAGVWNEQFF.

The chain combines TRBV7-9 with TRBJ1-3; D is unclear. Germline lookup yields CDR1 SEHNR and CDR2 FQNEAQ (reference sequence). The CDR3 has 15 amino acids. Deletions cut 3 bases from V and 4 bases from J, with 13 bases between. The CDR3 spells CASSLERVIGNTIYF. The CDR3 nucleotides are TGTGCCAGCAGCTTGGAGCGGGTGATCGGAAACACCATATATTTT.

For the CDR3, the DNA is TGTGCCAGCAGCCCCGCGAGTACTACCGGGGAGCTGTTTTTT. It translates to CASSPASTTGELFF. The chain has TRBV5-4 and TRBJ2-2; D is unclear. The CDR3 has 14 amino acids. Germline values: CDR1 SGHNT, CDR2 YYREEE (reference sequence). Trimming removed 4 bases from V and 5 bases from J, with 12 bases in between.

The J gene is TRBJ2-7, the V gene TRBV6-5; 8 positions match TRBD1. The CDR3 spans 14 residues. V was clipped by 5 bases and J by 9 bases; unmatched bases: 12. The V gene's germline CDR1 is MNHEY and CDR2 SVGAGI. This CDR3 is CASSARRQGPAQYF. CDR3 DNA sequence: TGTGCCAGCAGTGCCCGGAGACAGGGGCCAGCGCAGTACTTC.

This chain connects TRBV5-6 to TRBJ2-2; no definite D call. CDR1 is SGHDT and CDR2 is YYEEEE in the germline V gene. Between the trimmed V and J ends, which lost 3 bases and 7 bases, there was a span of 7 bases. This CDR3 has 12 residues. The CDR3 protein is CASSWTLGELFF. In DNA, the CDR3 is TGTGCCAGCAGCTGGACGCTCGGGGAGCTGTTTTTT.

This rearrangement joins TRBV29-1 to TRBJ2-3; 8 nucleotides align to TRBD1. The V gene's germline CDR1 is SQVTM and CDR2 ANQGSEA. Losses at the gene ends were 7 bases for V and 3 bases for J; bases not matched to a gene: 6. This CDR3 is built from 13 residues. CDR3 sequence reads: CSARTGLTDTQYF. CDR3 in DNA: TGCAGCGCCCGGACAGGGTTAACAGATACGCAGTATTTT.

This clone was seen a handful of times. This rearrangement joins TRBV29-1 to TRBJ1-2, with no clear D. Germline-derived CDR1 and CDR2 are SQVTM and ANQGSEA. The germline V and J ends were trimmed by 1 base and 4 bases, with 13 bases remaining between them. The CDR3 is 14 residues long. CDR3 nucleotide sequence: TGCAGCGTTGAAGGGACTCCGGGTTTCTATGGCTACACCTTC. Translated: CSVEGTPGFYGYTF.

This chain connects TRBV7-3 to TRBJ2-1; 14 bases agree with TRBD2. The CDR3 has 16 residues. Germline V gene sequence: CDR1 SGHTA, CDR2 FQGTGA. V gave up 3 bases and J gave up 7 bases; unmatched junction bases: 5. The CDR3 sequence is CASSLGLAGVGNEQFF. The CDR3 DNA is TGTGCCAGCAGCTTGGGACTAGCGGGAGTGGGTAATGAGCAGTTCTTC.

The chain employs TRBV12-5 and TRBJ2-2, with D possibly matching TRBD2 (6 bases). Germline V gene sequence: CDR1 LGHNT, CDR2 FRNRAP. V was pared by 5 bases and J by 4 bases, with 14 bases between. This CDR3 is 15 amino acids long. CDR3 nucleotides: TGTGCTAGTGGTCCCGGGACTTTGCCCACCGGGGAGCTGTTTTTT. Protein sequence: CASGPGTLPTGELFF. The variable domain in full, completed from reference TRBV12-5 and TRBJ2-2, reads DARVTQTPRHKVTEMGQEVTMRCQPILGHNTVFWYRQTMMQGLELLAYFRNRAPLDDSGMPKDRFSAEMPDATLATLKIQPSEPRDSAVYFCASGPGTLPTGELFFGEGSRLTVL.

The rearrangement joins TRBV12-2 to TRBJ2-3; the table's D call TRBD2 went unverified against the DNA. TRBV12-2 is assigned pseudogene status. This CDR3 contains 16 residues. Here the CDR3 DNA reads TGTGCAAGTCGCCCCTTCCGTAGCGGACGGGGGGATACGCAGTATTTT. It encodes CASRPFRSGRGDTQYF.

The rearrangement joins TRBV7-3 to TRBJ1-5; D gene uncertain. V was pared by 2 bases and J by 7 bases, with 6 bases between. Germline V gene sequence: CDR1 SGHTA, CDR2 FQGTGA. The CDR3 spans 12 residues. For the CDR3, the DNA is TGTGCCAGCAGCTTATCGGTCCAGCCCCAGCATTTT. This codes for CASSLSVQPQHF.

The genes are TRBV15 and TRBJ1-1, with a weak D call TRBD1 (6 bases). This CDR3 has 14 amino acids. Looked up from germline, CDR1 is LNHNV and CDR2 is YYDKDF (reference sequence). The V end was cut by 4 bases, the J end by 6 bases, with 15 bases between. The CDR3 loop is CATSKTGRRAEAFF. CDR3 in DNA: TGTGCCACCAGCAAGACAGGCAGGAGGGCTGAAGCTTTCTTT.

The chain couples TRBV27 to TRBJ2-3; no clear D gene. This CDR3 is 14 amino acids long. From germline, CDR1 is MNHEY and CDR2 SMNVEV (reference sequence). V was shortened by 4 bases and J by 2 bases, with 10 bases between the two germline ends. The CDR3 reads CASSSGWVTDTQYF. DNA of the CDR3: TGTGCCAGCAGTTCCGGGTGGGTCACAGATACGCAGTATTTT.

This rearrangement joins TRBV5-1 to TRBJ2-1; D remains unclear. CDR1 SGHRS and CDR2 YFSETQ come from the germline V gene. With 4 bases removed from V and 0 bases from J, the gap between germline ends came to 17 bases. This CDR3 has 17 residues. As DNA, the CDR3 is TGCGCCAGCAGCCCCCGTCCGCGGCAACTCTCCTACAATGAGCAGTTCTTC. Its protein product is CASSPRPRQLSYNEQFF.

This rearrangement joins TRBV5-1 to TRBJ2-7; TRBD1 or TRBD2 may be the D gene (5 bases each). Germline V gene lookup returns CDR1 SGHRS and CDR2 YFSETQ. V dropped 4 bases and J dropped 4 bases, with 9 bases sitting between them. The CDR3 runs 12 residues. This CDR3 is CASSLGRYEQYF. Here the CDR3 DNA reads TGCGCCAGCAGCCTGGGACGGTACGAGCAGTACTTC.

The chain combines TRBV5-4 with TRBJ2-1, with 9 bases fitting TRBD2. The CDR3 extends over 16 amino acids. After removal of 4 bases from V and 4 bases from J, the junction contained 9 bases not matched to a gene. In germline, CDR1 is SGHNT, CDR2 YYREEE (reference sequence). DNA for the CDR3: TGTGCCAGCAGCCCATCCGCGGGAGGGCCTTACAATGAGCAGTTCTTC. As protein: CASSPSAGGPYNEQFF. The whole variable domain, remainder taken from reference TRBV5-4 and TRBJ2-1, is ETGVTQSPTHLIKTRGQQVTLRCSSQSGHNTVSWYQQALGQGPQFIFQYYREEENGRGNFPPRFSGLQFPNYSSELNVNALELDDSALYLCASSPSAGGPYNEQFFGPGTRLTVL.

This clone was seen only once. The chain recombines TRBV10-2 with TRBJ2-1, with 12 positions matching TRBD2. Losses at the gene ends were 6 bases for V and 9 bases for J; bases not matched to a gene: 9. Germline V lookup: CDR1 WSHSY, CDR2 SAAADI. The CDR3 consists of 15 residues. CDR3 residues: CASRKTSGRSGEQFF. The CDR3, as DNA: TGCGCCAGCAGGAAAACTAGCGGGAGGTCAGGTGAGCAGTTCTTC.

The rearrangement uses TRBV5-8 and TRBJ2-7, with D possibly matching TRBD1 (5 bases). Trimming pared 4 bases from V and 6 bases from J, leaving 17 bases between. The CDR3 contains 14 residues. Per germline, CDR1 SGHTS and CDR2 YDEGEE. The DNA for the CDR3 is TGTGCCAGCAGCCCCCTTCAGGGTACCCTCGAGCAGTACTTC. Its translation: CASSPLQGTLEQYF.

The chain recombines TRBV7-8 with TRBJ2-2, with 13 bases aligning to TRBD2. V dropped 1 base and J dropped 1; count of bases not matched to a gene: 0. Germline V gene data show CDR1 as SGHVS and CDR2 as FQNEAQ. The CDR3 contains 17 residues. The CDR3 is CASSLGLAGGNTGELFF. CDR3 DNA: TGTGCCAGCAGCTTAGGACTAGCGGGAGGGAACACCGGGGAGCTGTTTTTT. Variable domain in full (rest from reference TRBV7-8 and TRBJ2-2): GAGVSQSPRYKVAKRGQDVALRCDPISGHVSLFWYQQALGQGPEFLTYFQNEAQLDKSGLPSDRFFAERPEGSVSTLKIQRTQQEDSAVYLCASSLGLAGGNTGELFFGEGSRLTVL.

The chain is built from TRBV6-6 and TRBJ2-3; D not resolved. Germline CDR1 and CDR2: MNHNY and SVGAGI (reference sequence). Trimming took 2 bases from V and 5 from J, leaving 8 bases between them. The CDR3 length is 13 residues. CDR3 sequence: CASSYPLRDTQYF. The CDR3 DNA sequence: TGTGCCAGCAGTTACCCATTGCGAGATACGCAGTATTTT.

CDR3 in amino acids: CASSQEAVGQGSGGYGYTF. In nucleotides, the CDR3 is TGCGCCAGCAGCCAAGAGGCTGTCGGACAGGGGAGCGGCGGCTATGGCTACACCTTC. The chain links TRBV4-1 to TRBJ1-2; 9 nucleotides line up with TRBD1. The germline CDR1 and CDR2 sequences are MGHRA and YSYEKL. V lost 0 bases and J lost 4; bases outside the gene matches: 15. The CDR3 is 19 residues long.

The CDR3, as DNA: TGTGCCAGCAGCTTGGCAGGGGATGTCGCTGAAGCTTTCTTT. It yields the protein CASSLAGDVAEAFF. The chain joins TRBV5-4 to TRBJ1-1; maybe TRBD1 (6 bases). The V gene's germline CDR1 is SGHNT and CDR2 YYREEE (reference sequence). The CDR3 spans 14 residues. Deletions cut 0 bases from V and 6 bases from J, with 12 bases between.

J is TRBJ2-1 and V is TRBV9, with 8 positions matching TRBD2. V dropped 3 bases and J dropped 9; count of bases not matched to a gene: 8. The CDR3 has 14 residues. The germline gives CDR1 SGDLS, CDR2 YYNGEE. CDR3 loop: CASSEAGRAREQFF. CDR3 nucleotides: TGTGCCAGCAGCGAGGCCGGGAGGGCGCGTGAGCAGTTCTTC.